The 28 T cell receptor beta chains below were found in one sample sequenced in a study of T cell responses to AZD1222 COVID-19 vaccine. Produced via immunoSEQ multiplex PCR; TCRdb's table is partial and in-frame only. This table holds about 170,000 clones, around 90% found once. Sequencing used peripheral blood, obtained 28 days after the second AZD1222 dose. These TCRs come from an adult who received the AZD1222 COVID-19 vaccine.

This CDR3 reads CASSPGTYANTGELFF. The CDR3 nucleotides are TGTGCCAGCAGCCCTGGGACGTACGCGAACACCGGGGAGCTGTTTTTT. V usage is TRBV5-4 and J usage is TRBJ2-2; D assignment may be TRBD1 or TRBD2 (5 bases each). V lost 4 bases to trimming and J lost 0 bases, with 13 bases between them. Germline CDR1 is SGHNT and CDR2 is YYREEE (reference sequence). CDR3 length: 16 residues.

The J gene is TRBJ1-6, the V gene TRBV25-1; tentatively, D is TRBD1 (5 bases). Trimming took off 2 bases at V and 9 bases at J, with 23 bases between the two ends. CDR1 is MGHDK and CDR2 is SYGVNS in the germline V gene. The CDR3 has 18 residues. CDR3 loop: CASSELAPQGRSFSPLHF. The CDR3 DNA is TGTGCCAGCAGTGAACTGGCCCCGCAGGGTCGTTCGTTTTCACCCCTCCACTTT.

This clone showed up just a few times. J is TRBJ1-1 and V is TRBV7-6; the D is unclear. Trimming stripped 5 bases from V and 3 bases from J, with 16 bases between. Looked up from germline, CDR1 is SGHVS and CDR2 is FNYEAQ. This CDR3 has 15 amino acids. The CDR3 bases are TGTGCCAGCAGCCCTCGTGACACCTTATACACTGAAGCTTTCTTT. It encodes CASSPRDTLYTEAFF.

This clone has only a few counts. This chain links TRBV7-2 with TRBJ2-7; 11 nucleotides align to TRBD2. The ends lost 2 bases at V and 8 bases at J; junction bases unmatched: 11. From germline, CDR1 is SGHTA and CDR2 FQGNSA. This CDR3 is built from 16 residues. The CDR3 bases are TGTGCCAGCAGCTTAAGTAGCGGGGGGGTATTTCGTCAGCAGTACTTC. Translation gives CASSLSSGGVFRQQYF.

The chain uses TRBV30 and TRBJ1-1, with D unclear. In germline, CDR1 is GTSNPN, CDR2 SVGIG (reference sequence). This CDR3 contains 12 residues. V lost 6 bases, J lost 3 bases, and 11 bases lay in between. The CDR3 region has the DNA TGTGCCTGCCTCCGAGGGTACACTGAAGCTTTCTTT. Its protein product is CACLRGYTEAFF.

The rearrangement joins TRBV20-1 to TRBJ1-3, with TRBD1 as a possible D gene (6 bases). The germline CDR1 and CDR2 sequences are DFQATT and SNEGSKA (reference sequence). This CDR3 has 15 residues. V was pared by 3 bases and J by 0 bases, with 12 bases between. The CDR3 bases are TGCAGTGCTAGTAGACAGGCCTACTCTGGAAACACCATATATTTT. Its translation: CSASRQAYSGNTIYF.

V usage is TRBV6-1 and J usage is TRBJ1-2; D remains ambiguous. CDR1 is MNHNS, CDR2 SASEGT, per germline. This CDR3 has 15 amino acids. Trimming took 0 bases from V and 4 from J, leaving 12 bases between them. In DNA, the CDR3 is TGTGCCAGCAGTGAAGCTCTGAGAGGCGTCTATGGCTACACCTTC. Its translation is CASSEALRGVYGYTF.

The rearrangement links TRBV7-8 to TRBJ1-1; D unclear. CDR3 length: 15 residues. The V gene's germline CDR1 is SGHVS and CDR2 FQNEAQ. With 3 bases removed from V and 0 bases from J, the gap between germline ends came to 11 bases. DNA of the CDR3: TGTGCCAGCAGCTTTTCAGGTCTGTTGAACACTGAAGCTTTCTTT. Translating gives CASSFSGLLNTEAFF.

The rearrangement links TRBV5-1 to TRBJ1-4; D remains unclear. CDR3 length equals 13 residues. V gave up 0 bases and J gave up 8 bases, with 8 bases separating them. Germline V gives CDR1 SGHRS, CDR2 YFSETQ. The DNA of the CDR3 is TGCGCCAGCAGCTTGGGGGAGGTAGAAAAACTGTTTTTT. This gives the protein CASSLGEVEKLFF.

The chain links TRBV11-2 to TRBJ2-3; a possible D gene is TRBD2 (7 bases). Per germline, CDR1 SGHAT and CDR2 FQNNGV. This CDR3 is built from 15 residues. V lost 5 bases and J 5 bases, leaving 17 bases between the germline ends. CDR3 nucleotides: TGTGCCAGCAGCCTAACCGGGGGGCCTGTAGATACGCAGTATTTT. This gives the protein CASSLTGGPVDTQYF.

The chain couples TRBV5-4 to TRBJ1-1; possibly TRBD1 for D (5 bases). The V gene's germline CDR1 is SGHNT and CDR2 YYREEE (reference sequence). The CDR3 totals 13 residues. Trimming removed 5 bases at V and 8 bases at J, with 16 bases between. The CDR3 DNA sequence: TGTGCCAGCAGAACCCCGGGAAACAGGGAAGCTTTCTTT. Protein: CASRTPGNREAFF.

This chain joins TRBV5-1 and TRBJ2-5, with D maybe TRBD2 (5 bases). Germline V gene data show CDR1 as SGHRS and CDR2 as YFSETQ. The CDR3 totals 14 residues. Trimming took off 4 bases at V and 4 bases at J, with 14 bases between the two ends. CDR3 bases: TGCGCCAGCAGCCCTTTGCGCGAGGGAGAGACCCAGTACTTC. This codes for CASSPLREGETQYF.

The chain employs TRBV4-2 and TRBJ1-2; TRBD1 matches at 9 bases. V lost 3 bases, J lost 3 bases, and 5 bases stayed unmatched. Germline values: CDR1 LGHNA, CDR2 YNFKEQ. The CDR3 consists of 15 residues. The CDR3 nucleotides read TGTGCCAGCAGCCACCAGGGACAGGGCGACTATGGCTACACCTTC. Translated: CASSHQGQGDYGYTF.

V is TRBV4-1 and J is TRBJ1-1; D may be TRBD1 (5 bases). The CDR3 spans 16 residues. With 0 bases removed from V and 3 bases from J, the gap between germline ends came to 14 bases. CDR1 is MGHRA and CDR2 is YSYEKL in the germline V gene. The chain's CDR3 is CASSQEDSPRHTEAFF. CDR3 sequence (DNA): TGCGCCAGCAGCCAAGAAGACAGCCCGAGGCACACTGAAGCTTTCTTT.

Only a few counts were recorded for this clone. The chain has TRBV2 and TRBJ1-6; a weak D match, TRBD1 (5 bases). The germline V and J ends were trimmed by 2 bases and 9 bases, with 14 bases remaining between them. CDR3 length: 15 amino acids. Germline V gene data show CDR1 as SNHLY and CDR2 as FYNNEI. The CDR3 sequence is CASSERQGVSSPLHF. The DNA of the CDR3 is TGTGCCAGCAGTGAAAGGCAGGGAGTCAGTTCACCCCTCCACTTT. The full variable domain, with the rest looked up from reference TRBV2 and TRBJ1-6, is EPEVTQTPSHQVTQMGQEVILRCVPISNHLYFYWYRQILGQKVEFLVSFYNNEISEKSEIFDDQFSVERPDGSNFTLKIRSTKLEDSAMYFCASSERQGVSSPLHFGNGTRLTVT.

This clone was observed once. The chain carries TRBV14 and TRBJ2-1; the match to TRBD2 covers 12 bases. The ends lost 6 bases at V and 1 base at J; junction bases unmatched: 1. CDR1 is SGHDN and CDR2 is FVKESK in the germline V gene. This CDR3 is 15 amino acids long. CDR3 region: CASRLAGGSYNEQFF. CDR3 coding DNA: TGTGCCAGCAGACTAGCGGGGGGTTCCTACAATGAGCAGTTCTTC.

The chain joins TRBV7-2 to TRBJ1-4, with D possibly TRBD1 on 5 matching bases. Germline CDR1 is SGHTA and CDR2 is FQGNSA. This CDR3 region has 15 residues. V was cut by 6 bases and J by 3 bases, with 14 bases left in between. The CDR3 sequence: CASRRGGVANEKLFF. CDR3 nucleotides: TGTGCCAGCAGACGGGGGGGTGTAGCTAATGAAAAACTGTTTTTT.

The chain recombines TRBV7-9 with TRBJ1-2, with TRBD1 matching 9 bases. The J segment lost 5 bases and the V segment lost 5 bases, leaving 9 bases of the junction unmatched. Germline V CDR1 and CDR2: SEHNR, FQNEAQ (reference sequence). The CDR3 spans 15 residues. CDR3 sequence (DNA): TGTGCCAGCAGCCACCGGGACAGGGTTCTGTATGGCTACACCTTC. Translation: CASSHRDRVLYGYTF.

V is TRBV18 and J is TRBJ1-1, with 8 positions matching TRBD1. The J segment lost 11 bases and the V segment lost 3 bases, leaving 8 bases of the junction unmatched. Germline CDR1 reads KGHSH; CDR2 reads LQKENI. The CDR3 consists of 13 residues. The CDR3 nucleotides read TGTGCCAGCTCACCGAAAGACAGGGGCGACGCTTTCTTT. Translation gives CASSPKDRGDAFF.

J is TRBJ1-5 and V is TRBV5-6; D possibly corresponds to TRBD1 (5 bases). The V gene's germline CDR1 is SGHDT and CDR2 YYEEEE. This CDR3 is 16 amino acids long. The V and J ends lost 1 base and 2 bases respectively, with 13 bases between them. In DNA, the CDR3 is TGTGCCAGCAGCTTGTTCCGGGACGCGGGCAATCAGCCCCAGCATTTT. Translated, it gives CASSLFRDAGNQPQHF.

This clone appeared a few times. The same CDR3 also results from other DNA sequences found in this sample. The chain has TRBV2 and TRBJ1-3; D remains unclear. The V end lost 1 base, the J end lost 0 bases, and 10 bases lay between the germline ends. Germline V gene sequence: CDR1 SNHLY, CDR2 FYNNEI. The CDR3 is made up of 16 amino acids. In DNA, the CDR3 is TGTGCCAGCAGTGAAGGTCGGGGAGTCTCTGGAAACACCATATATTTT. Protein product: CASSEGRGVSGNTIYF.

This clone was seen only a few times. This chain links TRBV4-2 with TRBJ2-1; 13 nucleotides agree with TRBD2. CDR1 is LGHNA, CDR2 YNFKEQ, per germline. V was clipped by 0 bases and J by 10 bases; unmatched bases: 6. This CDR3 comprises 16 residues. CDR3 amino acids: CASSQEGGLAGREQFF. The CDR3, as DNA: TGTGCCAGCAGCCAAGAGGGGGGACTAGCGGGGCGGGAGCAGTTCTTC.

V and J are TRBV5-1 and TRBJ1-4; D is possibly TRBD1 (5 bases). V lost 6 bases and J 8 bases, leaving 14 bases between the germline ends. The CDR3 loop spans 13 amino acids. The germline V gene has CDR1 SGHRS and CDR2 YFSETQ. CDR3 protein: CASTTQGAEKLFF. The CDR3 region has the DNA TGCGCCAGCACCACGCAGGGAGCAGAAAAACTGTTTTTT. Filled out from reference TRBV5-1 and TRBJ1-4, the complete variable domain reads KAGVTQTPRYLIKTRGQQVTLSCSPISGHRSVSWYQQTPGQGLQFLFEYFSETQRNKGNFPGRFSGRQFSNSRSEMNVSTLELGDSALYLCASTTQGAEKLFFGSGTQLSVL.

This chain uses TRBV5-4 with TRBJ1-1; possibly TRBD1 for D (6 bases). From germline, CDR1 is SGHNT and CDR2 YYREEE (reference sequence). This CDR3 has 14 amino acids. Trimming removed 4 bases at V and 0 bases at J, with 10 bases between. The CDR3 protein is CASSLTGMNTEAFF. CDR3 DNA sequence: TGTGCCAGCAGCCTGACAGGAATGAACACTGAAGCTTTCTTT.

Here the CDR3 reads CASSLLRYNEQFF. CDR3 DNA: TGTGCCAGCAGTCTTTTGCGGTACAATGAGCAGTTCTTC. This chain links TRBV6-2 or TRBV6-3 with TRBJ2-1; D gene ambiguous. From germline, CDR1 is MNHEY and CDR2 SVGEGT. This CDR3 has 13 residues. V lost 5 bases, J lost 4 bases, and 9 bases lay in between.

The gene calls are TRBV6-5 and TRBJ2-2, with no clear D. Looked up from germline, CDR1 is MNHEY and CDR2 is SVGAGI. The CDR3 is 15 residues long. The V gene lost 2 bases and the J gene lost 5 bases, with 12 bases spanning the gap. Here the CDR3 reads CASSYRVGITGELFF. CDR3 coding DNA: TGTGCCAGCAGTTACCGCGTTGGGATAACCGGGGAGCTGTTTTTT.

This rearrangement joins TRBV3-1 (or the pseudogene TRBV3-2) to TRBJ2-2, with D hard to call. The CDR3 runs 11 residues. The germline V gene encodes CDR1 LGHDT and CDR2 YNNKEL (reference sequence). Trimming shortened V by 1 base and J by 6 bases, and 0 bases separated the two germline ends. CDR3 sequence reads: CASSQAGELFF. Here the CDR3 DNA reads TGTGCCAGCAGCCAAGCCGGGGAGCTGTTTTTT.

The rearrangement joins TRBV7-8 to TRBJ1-2; 10 bases match TRBD1. The germline V gene encodes CDR1 SGHVS and CDR2 FQNEAQ. CDR3 size: 13 residues. V shed 5 bases, J shed 8 bases, and the junction held 5 bases outside the gene matches. CDR3 sequence: CASSPRTGGGYTF. The CDR3 DNA follows: TGTGCCAGCAGCCCCAGGACAGGGGGAGGCTACACCTTC. The complete variable domain, with remaining parts taken from reference TRBV7-8 and TRBJ1-2, reads GAGVSQSPRYKVAKRGQDVALRCDPISGHVSLFWYQQALGQGPEFLTYFQNEAQLDKSGLPSDRFFAERPEGSVSTLKIQRTQQEDSAVYLCASSPRTGGGYTFGSGTRLTVV.